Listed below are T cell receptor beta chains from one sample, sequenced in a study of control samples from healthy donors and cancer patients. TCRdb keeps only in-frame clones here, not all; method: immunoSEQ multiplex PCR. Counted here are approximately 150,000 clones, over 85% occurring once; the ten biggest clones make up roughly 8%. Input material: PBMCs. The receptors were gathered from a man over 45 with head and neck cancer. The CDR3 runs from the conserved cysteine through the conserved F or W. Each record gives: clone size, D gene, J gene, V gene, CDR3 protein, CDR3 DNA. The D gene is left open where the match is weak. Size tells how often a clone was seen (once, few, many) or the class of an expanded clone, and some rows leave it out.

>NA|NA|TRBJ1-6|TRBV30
CAWSPGVSNSPLHF
TGTGCCTGGAGTCCGGGGGTTAGTAATTCACCCCTCCACTTT
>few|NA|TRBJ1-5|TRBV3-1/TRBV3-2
CASSPSRSNQPQHF
TGTGCCAGCAGCCCCAGCAGGAGCAATCAGCCCCAGCATTTT
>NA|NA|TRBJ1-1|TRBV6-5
CASRRDTEAFF
TGTGCCAGCAGACGAGACACTGAAGCTTTCTTT
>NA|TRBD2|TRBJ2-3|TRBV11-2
CASSLRSGGRARDTQYF
TGTGCCAGCAGCTTAAGGAGTGGCGGGAGGGCTAGGGATACGCAGTATTTT
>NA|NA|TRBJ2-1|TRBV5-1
CTSSWLGTPEQFF
TGCACCAGCAGCTGGCTCGGGACCCCTGAGCAGTTCTTC
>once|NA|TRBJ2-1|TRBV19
CASSTFVDRPYNEQFF
TGTGCCAGTAGTACCTTCGTAGACAGACCTTACAATGAGCAGTTCTTC
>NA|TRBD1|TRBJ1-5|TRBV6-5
CASSTTGRNQPQHF
TGTGCCAGCAGTACGACAGGGCGTAATCAGCCCCAGCATTTT
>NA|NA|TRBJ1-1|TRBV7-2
CASRRGDRNTEAFF
TGTGCCAGTAGGAGAGGGGATCGGAACACTGAAGCTTTCTTT
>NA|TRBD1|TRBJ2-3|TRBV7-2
CASSHTGQGADTQYF
TGTGCCAGCAGCCATACGGGACAGGGGGCAGATACGCAGTATTTT
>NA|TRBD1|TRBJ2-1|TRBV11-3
CASSPGQGRYNEQFF
TGTGCCAGCAGCCCCGGACAGGGGCGCTACAATGAGCAGTTCTTC
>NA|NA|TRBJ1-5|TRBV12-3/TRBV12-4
CASSLAYTQPQHF
TGTGCCAGCAGTTTAGCGTATACTCAGCCCCAGCATTTT
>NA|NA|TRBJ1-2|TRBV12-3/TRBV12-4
CASSLARAGGYTF
TGTGCCAGCAGTTTAGCCAGGGCCGGTGGCTACACCTTC
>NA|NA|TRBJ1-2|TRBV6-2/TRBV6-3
CASSPGTANGYTF
TGTGCCAGCAGCCCCGGGACTGCAAATGGCTACACCTTC
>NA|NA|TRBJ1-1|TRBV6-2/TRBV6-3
CASSSRENTEAFF
TGTGCCAGCAGTTCCAGGGAGAACACTGAAGCTTTCTTT
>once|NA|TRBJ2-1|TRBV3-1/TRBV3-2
CASSQDSLSYNEQFF
TGTGCCAGCAGCCAAGATAGCCTGTCCTACAATGAGCAGTTCTTC
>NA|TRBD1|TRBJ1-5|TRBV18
CASSPQGANSNQPQHF
TGTGCCAGCTCACCACAGGGGGCCAATAGCAATCAGCCCCAGCATTTT
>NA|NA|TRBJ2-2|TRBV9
CASSVGAGRDTGELFF
TGTGCCAGCAGCGTAGGGGCAGGGCGTGACACCGGGGAGCTGTTTTTT
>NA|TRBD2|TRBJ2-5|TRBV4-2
CASSQRAGGKETQYF
TGTGCCAGCAGCCAAAGGGCGGGGGGCAAGGAGACCCAGTACTTC
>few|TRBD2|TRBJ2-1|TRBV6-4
CASSDGAGEGYNEQFF
TGTGCCAGCAGTGACGGTGCGGGAGAAGGGTACAATGAGCAGTTCTTC
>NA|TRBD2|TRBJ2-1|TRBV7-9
CASSPEAGGYNEQFF
TGTGCCAGCAGCCCCGAAGCGGGGGGATACAATGAGCAGTTCTTC